The next 22 T cell receptor beta chains were all read from a single sample in a study of T cell repertoires in aging, cancer and after chemotherapy. Rearranged V-D-J TRB sequences were amplified with a mixed TRB-A/B primer pool. TCRdb redid the calling of the multiplex PCR reads with MiXCR, one entry per CDR3 protein. The sample shows over 6,000 distinct CDR3 sequences, about 38% of them seen only once. TCR beta rearrangements were amplified from peripheral blood genomic DNA. Sample: blood. The source is a human donor in good health.

V and J are TRBV5-4 and TRBJ1-1; D remains unclear. Germline values: CDR1 SGHNT, CDR2 YYREEE (reference sequence). This CDR3 contains 11 residues. V lost 10 bases, J lost 6 bases, and 13 bases lay in between. The CDR3 loop is CAFLGWAEAFF. The DNA of the CDR3 is TGTGCCTTTCTGGGTTGGGCTGAAGCTTTCTTT.

The chain combines TRBV12-3 or TRBV12-4 with TRBJ1-4, with D possibly TRBD1 on 5 matching bases. V was cut by 6 bases and J by 3 bases, with 14 bases left in between. The CDR3 runs 15 residues. Here the CDR3 reads CASRPQGRANEKLFF. The CDR3 DNA reads as TGTGCCAGCAGACCTCAGGGCAGGGCTAATGAAAAACTGTTTTTT.

This chain joins TRBV27 and TRBJ1-5; perhaps TRBD1 as D (6 bases). This CDR3 spans 17 amino acids. Germline CDR1 MNHEY, CDR2 SMNVEV (reference sequence). V dropped 5 bases and J dropped 3 bases, with 20 bases sitting between them. DNA of the CDR3: TGTGCCAGCAGTCCTTCAGGATACAGGGACCACAATCAGCCCCAGCATTTT. It encodes CASSPSGYRDHNQPQHF.

This clonotype has more than one count but fewer than ten. This sequence joins TRBV6-2 or TRBV6-3 and TRBJ2-3; D is perhaps TRBD1 (6 bases). Trimming took off 7 bases at V and 11 bases at J, with 22 bases between the two ends. From germline, CDR1 is MNHEY and CDR2 SVGEGT. There are 14 residues in the CDR3. CDR3 amino acids: CASTKNRDTYVQYF. CDR3 nucleotides: TGTGCCAGCACCAAAAACCGGGACACCTACGTGCAGTATTTT.

V usage is TRBV24-1 and J usage is TRBJ2-5; 8 positions match TRBD1. Germline V gives CDR1 KGHDR, CDR2 SFDVKD. This CDR3 has 15 amino acids. After removal of 5 bases from V and 5 bases from J, the junction contained 9 bases not matched to a gene. The CDR3 loop reads CATSGQGAPSETQYF. In DNA, the CDR3 is TGTGCCACCAGTGGCCAGGGGGCACCGAGCGAGACCCAGTACTTC.

This chain joins TRBV6-1 and TRBJ2-2; weak D call: TRBD2 (5 bases). CDR1 and CDR2 (germline): MNHNS, SASEGT. The CDR3 runs to 15 residues. With 7 bases removed from V and 4 bases from J, the gap between germline ends came to 16 bases. CDR3 coding DNA: TGTGCCAGCACCCAAGGGAGCCCGGGCACCGGGGAGCTGTTTTTT. Translation: CASTQGSPGTGELFF.

This clonotype turned up a few times. The V call is TRBV6-1, the J call TRBJ2-5; 10 bases map to TRBD1. With V trimmed by 2 bases and J by 8 bases, 8 bases remained unmatched. This CDR3 region has 15 residues. Germline V gene sequence: CDR1 MNHNS, CDR2 SASEGT. The CDR3 reads CASSERRDRGNTQYF. The CDR3 region has the DNA TGTGCCAGCAGTGAACGCCGGGACAGGGGTAATACCCAGTACTTC.

The table lists this clonotype with a few counts. The chain is built from TRBV15 and TRBJ2-3; 10 bases agree with TRBD2. Germline-derived CDR1 and CDR2 are LNHNV and YYDKDF (reference sequence). The ends lost 3 bases at V and 4 bases at J; junction bases unmatched: 7. CDR3 length equals 16 residues. The CDR3: CATSSALAGAADTQYF. The CDR3 nucleotides read TGTGCCACCAGCAGTGCCCTAGCGGGAGCGGCAGATACGCAGTATTTT.

Only a few counts were recorded for this clonotype. The V and J genes are TRBV12-3 or TRBV12-4 and TRBJ2-4; 8 bases agree with TRBD2. The trim removed 6 bases at V and 4 bases at J, leaving 8 bases unmatched. CDR3 length equals 15 residues. The CDR3 region is CASRSPGGAKNIQYF. The CDR3 nucleotides are TGTGCCAGCAGGTCTCCGGGGGGGGCGAAAAACATTCAGTACTTC.

V is TRBV4-3 and J is TRBJ1-2; no clear D. Germline lookup yields CDR1 LGHNA and CDR2 YSLEER. The CDR3 length is 15 residues. Trimming left V 0 bases short and J 4 bases short, with 12 bases between. CDR3 loop: CASSQDPQRAYGYTF. The DNA for the CDR3 is TGCGCCAGCAGCCAAGATCCCCAAAGGGCCTATGGCTACACCTTC.

The V call is TRBV6-2 or TRBV6-3, the J call TRBJ2-3, with D unresolved. The CDR3 length is 14 residues. V was clipped by 10 bases and J by 11 bases, with 25 bases between them. From germline, CDR1 is MNHEY and CDR2 SVGEGT. The CDR3 sequence is CANTKNQDTYVQYF. Here the CDR3 DNA reads TGTGCCAACACCAAAAACCAAGACACCTACGTGCAGTATTTT.

The chain combines TRBV24-1 with TRBJ1-5, with 9 bases fitting TRBD1. The CDR3 loop spans 15 amino acids. With 3 bases clipped from V and 5 bases from J, the junction kept 4 bases outside the gene matches. CDR1 is KGHDR, CDR2 SFDVKD, per germline. The CDR3 nucleotides read TGTGCCACCAGTGATGTACAGGGGGCACATCAGCCCCAGCATTTT. It yields the protein CATSDVQGAHQPQHF.

This clonotype came up a few times. This rearrangement joins TRBV6-5 to TRBJ1-2, with 11 positions matching TRBD1. The germline V gene encodes CDR1 MNHEY and CDR2 SVGAGI. V gave up 4 bases and J gave up 7 bases; unmatched junction bases: 5. CDR3 size: 14 residues. CDR3 residues: CASSWVDRGLGYTF. The CDR3 DNA reads as TGTGCCAGCAGTTGGGTGGACAGGGGGCTTGGCTACACCTTC.

The chain is built from TRBV29-1 and TRBJ1-1; D is undetermined. The V gene lost 4 bases and the J gene lost 4 bases, with 16 bases spanning the gap. Germline V gene sequence: CDR1 SQVTM, CDR2 ANQGSEA. The CDR3 is 14 residues long. The CDR3 is CSVGEPPEITEAFF. In DNA form, the CDR3 reads TGCAGCGTTGGCGAACCGCCGGAAATCACTGAAGCTTTCTTT.

The chain carries TRBV27 and TRBJ1-6, with a possible D match to TRBD1 (5 bases). The CDR3 extends over 14 amino acids. Germline V gene data show CDR1 as MNHEY and CDR2 as SMNVEV (reference sequence). V lost 2 bases and J lost 8, with 10 bases in between. The CDR3 protein is CASSLGGGYSPLHF. The CDR3, as DNA: TGTGCCAGCAGTTTAGGGGGAGGTTATTCACCCCTCCACTTT.

The genes are TRBV30 and TRBJ2-1, with 7 nucleotides matching TRBD2. Germline V gene data show CDR1 as GTSNPN and CDR2 as SVGIG (reference sequence). The CDR3 extends over 13 amino acids. J gave up 9 bases and V 2 bases, and 7 bases lay outside the gene matches. CDR3 in amino acids: CAWSLWGRAEQFF. CDR3 sequence (DNA): TGTGCCTGGAGTCTCTGGGGGAGGGCTGAGCAGTTCTTC.

The chain couples TRBV5-4 to TRBJ2-1, with D unclear. V was clipped by 4 bases and J by 0 bases, with 11 bases between them. Germline-derived CDR1 and CDR2 are SGHNT and YYREEE (reference sequence). The CDR3 extends over 15 amino acids. The CDR3 region is CASSLNSGSYNEQFF. CDR3 in DNA: TGTGCCAGCAGCCTTAATTCGGGCTCCTACAATGAGCAGTTCTTC.

This chain links TRBV27 with TRBJ1-1; TRBD1 matches 7 bases. V was pared by 2 bases and J by 5 bases, with 5 bases of the junction left unmatched. The length of the CDR3 is 14 residues. Germline V gives CDR1 MNHEY, CDR2 SMNVEV (reference sequence). CDR3: CASSLGHRGTEAFF. CDR3 in DNA: TGTGCCAGCAGTTTAGGACACAGGGGAACTGAAGCTTTCTTT.

The chain has TRBV6-2 or TRBV6-3 and TRBJ1-4, with D uncertain. Germline CDR1 and CDR2: MNHEY and SVGEGT. The V gene lost 5 bases and the J gene lost 8 bases, with 12 bases spanning the gap. This CDR3 spans 13 amino acids. This CDR3 is CASSRREEEKLFF. Written as DNA, the CDR3 is TGTGCCAGCAGTCGCCGAGAGGAGGAAAAACTGTTTTTT.

By sample share, this clonotype is medium-sized (0.01 to 0.1%). The V call is TRBV30, the J call TRBJ2-1, with 7 nucleotides matching TRBD2. CDR1 is GTSNPN and CDR2 is SVGIG in the germline V gene (reference sequence). CDR3 length: 14 residues. The junction had 8 bases not matched to a gene; V was cut back by 2 bases and J by 7 bases. CDR3 sequence reads: CAWSWSGTGNEQFF. CDR3 DNA: TGTGCCTGGAGTTGGAGCGGGACGGGTAATGAGCAGTTCTTC.

Notes on this clonotype: A junction boundary mismatches the germline segment, possibly from a read error. The gene calls are TRBV5-1 and TRBJ1-1; possibly TRBD1 for D (5 bases). Germline V CDR1 and CDR2: SGHRS, YFSETQ. This CDR3 is built from 15 residues. The CDR3 nucleotides read TGTGCCAGCAGCTTTCGACAGAACCCAAACACTGAAGCTTTCTTT. Amino acid sequence: CASSFRQNPNTEAFF. Variable domain in full (rest from reference TRBV5-1 and TRBJ1-1): KAGVTQTPRYLIKTRGQQVTLSCSPISGHRSVSWYQQTPGQGLQFLFEYFSETQRNKGNFPGRFSGRQFSNSRSEMNVSTLELGDSALYLCASSFRQNPNTEAFFGQGTRLTVV.

The V call is TRBV5-1, the J call TRBJ1-1; D remains unclear. The germline V gene has CDR1 SGHRS and CDR2 YFSETQ. V was cut by 1 base and J by 4 bases, with 11 bases left in between. There are 14 residues in the CDR3. Written as DNA, the CDR3 is TGCGCCAGCAGCTTGCGGGATTCAGTCACTGAAGCTTTCTTT. The encoded protein is CASSLRDSVTEAFF.